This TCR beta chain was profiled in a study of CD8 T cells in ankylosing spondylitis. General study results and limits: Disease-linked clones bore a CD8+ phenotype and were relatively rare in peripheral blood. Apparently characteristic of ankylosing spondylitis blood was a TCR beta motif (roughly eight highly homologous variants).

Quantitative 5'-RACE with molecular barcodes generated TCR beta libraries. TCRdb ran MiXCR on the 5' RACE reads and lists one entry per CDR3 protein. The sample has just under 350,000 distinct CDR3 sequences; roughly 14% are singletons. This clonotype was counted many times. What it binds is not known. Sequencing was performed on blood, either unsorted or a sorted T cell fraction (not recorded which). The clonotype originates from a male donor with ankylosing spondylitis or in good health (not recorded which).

The CDR3 sequence: CASSLSRGQNNEQFF. The CDR3, as DNA: TGTGCCAGCAGTTTAAGCAGGGGGCAAAACAATGAGCAGTTCTTC. The genes are TRBV12-3 or TRBV12-4 and TRBJ2-1; 8 bases are shared with TRBD1. The CDR3 covers 15 residues. The junction had 5 bases not matched to a gene; V was cut back by 2 bases and J by 5 bases.